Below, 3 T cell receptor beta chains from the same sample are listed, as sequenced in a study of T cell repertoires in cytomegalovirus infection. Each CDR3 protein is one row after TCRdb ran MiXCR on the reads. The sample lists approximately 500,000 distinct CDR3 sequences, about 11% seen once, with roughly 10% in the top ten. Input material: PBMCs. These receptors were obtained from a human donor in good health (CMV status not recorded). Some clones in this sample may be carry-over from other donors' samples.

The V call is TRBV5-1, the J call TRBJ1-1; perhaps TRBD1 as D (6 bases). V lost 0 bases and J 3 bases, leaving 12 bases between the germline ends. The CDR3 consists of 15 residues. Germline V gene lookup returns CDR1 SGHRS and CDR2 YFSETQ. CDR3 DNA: TGCGCCAGCAGCTTGGGGGGGGGGCGCGACACTGAAGCTTTCTTT. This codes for CASSLGGGRDTEAFF.

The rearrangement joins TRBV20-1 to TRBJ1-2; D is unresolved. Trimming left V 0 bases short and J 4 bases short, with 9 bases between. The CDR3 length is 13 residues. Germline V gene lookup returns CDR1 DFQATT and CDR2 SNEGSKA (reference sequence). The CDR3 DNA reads TGCAGTGCTAGAGATCACAGAAGCTATGGCTACACCTTC. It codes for CSARDHRSYGYTF.

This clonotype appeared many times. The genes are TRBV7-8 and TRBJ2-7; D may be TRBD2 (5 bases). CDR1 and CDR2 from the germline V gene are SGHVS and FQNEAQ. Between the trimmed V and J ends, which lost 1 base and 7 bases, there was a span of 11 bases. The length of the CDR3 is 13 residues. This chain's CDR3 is CASSLDPLAEQYF. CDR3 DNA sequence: TGTGCCAGCAGCTTAGACCCCCTAGCAGAGCAGTACTTC.